A single sample gave rise to the 15 T cell receptor beta chains below, sequenced in a study of blood T cell repertoires in COVID-19. Produced via immunoSEQ multiplex PCR; TCRdb's table is partial and in-frame only. The table includes roughly 50,000 clones, approximately 83% detected once. Specimen: peripheral blood. The receptors originated from a woman of 80 years or more with acute or convalescent COVID-19.

V is TRBV30 and J is TRBJ1-6; TRBD1 matches 10 bases. Germline V gene lookup returns CDR1 GTSNPN and CDR2 SVGIG (reference sequence). CDR3 length: 15 amino acids. The V and J ends lost 2 bases and 9 bases, in that order; junction bases with no gene match: 7. CDR3 region: CAWSIRTGGSSPLHF. The DNA for the CDR3 is TGTGCCTGGAGTATCCGGACAGGGGGAAGTTCACCCCTCCACTTT.

CDR3 protein: CASSLDSILSPLHF. In DNA form, the CDR3 reads TGTGCCAGCAGCCTCGACAGTATACTCTCACCCCTCCACTTT. The V call is TRBV9, the J call TRBJ1-6, with a possible D match to TRBD1 (5 bases). CDR3 length: 14 residues. The germline V gene encodes CDR1 SGDLS and CDR2 YYNGEE. Trimming cost V 4 bases and J 10 bases, with 15 bases left between them. The whole variable domain, remainder taken from reference TRBV9 and TRBJ1-6, is DSGVTQTPKHLITATGQRVTLRCSPRSGDLSVYWYQQSLDQGLQFLIQYYNGEERAKGNILERFSAQQFPDLHSELNLSSLELGDSALYFCASSLDSILSPLHFGNGTRLTVT.

The chain links TRBV5-4 to TRBJ2-7; D might be TRBD1 (6 bases). Germline V gene sequence: CDR1 SGHNT, CDR2 YYREEE (reference sequence). CDR3 size: 12 residues. V was cut by 2 bases and J by 7 bases, with 10 bases left in between. CDR3 protein: CASSLQGTEQYF. For the CDR3, the DNA is TGTGCCAGCAGCTTACAGGGAACTGAGCAGTACTTC.

The CDR3 is CASSYWTGGWIGELFF. Written as DNA, the CDR3 is TGCGCCAGCAGCTATTGGACAGGGGGCTGGATCGGGGAGCTGTTTTTT. The V gene is TRBV5-1, the J gene TRBJ2-2; 11 nucleotides align to TRBD1. In germline, CDR1 is SGHRS, CDR2 YFSETQ. Germline trimming cut 3 bases from V and 7 bases from J; bases unmatched to any gene: 8. This CDR3 contains 16 residues.

The CDR3 protein is CASSLDGVGTEAFF. CDR3 nucleotides: TGCGCCAGCAGCTTGGACGGGGTTGGGACTGAAGCTTTCTTT. The chain links TRBV5-1 to TRBJ1-1; D is unresolved. Trimming stripped 0 bases from V and 5 bases from J, with 11 bases between. There are 14 residues in the CDR3. Looked up from germline, CDR1 is SGHRS and CDR2 is YFSETQ.

The V and J genes are TRBV7-9 and TRBJ1-2, with D possibly matching TRBD1 (6 bases). Germline CDR1 is SEHNR and CDR2 is FQNEAQ (reference sequence). This CDR3 comprises 13 residues. V shed 5 bases and J shed 8 bases, with 15 bases lying between them. CDR3 in amino acids: CASSTAGGGGYTF. DNA for the CDR3: TGTGCCAGCAGCACCGCCGGGGGGGGCGGCTACACCTTC.

This clone was detected only a few times. The chain employs TRBV2 and TRBJ1-1; possibly TRBD1 for D (6 bases). The V end lost 5 bases, the J end lost 7 bases, and 11 bases lay between the germline ends. Germline V CDR1 and CDR2: SNHLY, FYNNEI. The CDR3 runs 12 residues. CDR3 nucleotide sequence: TGTGCCAGCAGTAGGACAGAATATGAAGCTTTCTTT. Encoded protein: CASSRTEYEAFF.

This chain uses TRBV6-1 with TRBJ1-1, with 9 bases fitting TRBD1. This CDR3 contains 16 residues. V dropped 4 bases and J dropped 8; count of bases not matched to a gene: 14. Germline assignment: CDR1 MNHNS and CDR2 SASEGT. The CDR3 here is CASSVAWGQGSSEAFF. CDR3 sequence (DNA): TGTGCCAGCAGTGTAGCATGGGGACAGGGATCTTCGGAAGCTTTCTTT.

J is TRBJ2-7 and V is TRBV12-3 or TRBV12-4; D ambiguous. The V and J ends lost 4 bases and 3 bases respectively, with 7 bases between them. CDR3 size: 12 residues. The CDR3, as DNA: TGTGCCAGCAGTTATCAAATCTACGAGCAGTACTTC. Translating gives CASSYQIYEQYF.

This chain joins TRBV5-4 and TRBJ1-1; D gene uncertain. This CDR3 spans 14 amino acids. Looked up from germline, CDR1 is SGHNT and CDR2 is YYREEE (reference sequence). Trimming left V 0 bases short and J 3 bases short, with 9 bases between. CDR3 protein: CASSLVGEDTEAFF. CDR3 coding DNA: TGTGCCAGCAGCTTGGTTGGGGAGGACACTGAAGCTTTCTTT.

V and J are TRBV7-8 and TRBJ1-6, with TRBD1 identical over 7 bases. V trimming: 1 base; J trimming: 6 bases; junction bases outside the gene matches: 6. From germline, CDR1 is SGHVS and CDR2 FQNEAQ. The CDR3 length is 16 residues. The CDR3 coding sequence is TGTGCCAGCAGCTTAGAAGGGGGCTCGGTTAATTCACCCCTCCACTTT. Translation: CASSLEGGSVNSPLHF.

The V and J genes are TRBV9 and TRBJ1-5, with a weak D call TRBD1 (5 bases). The CDR3 contains 14 residues. Germline CDR1 reads SGDLS; CDR2 reads YYNGEE. V was pared by 4 bases and J by 7 bases, with 15 bases between. CDR3 loop: CASSPGGELQPQHF. CDR3 sequence (DNA): TGTGCCAGCAGCCCTGGGGGGGAATTACAGCCCCAGCATTTT.

The chain combines TRBV29-1 with TRBJ1-3; 8 nucleotides match TRBD1. CDR1 and CDR2 from the germline V gene are SQVTM and ANQGSEA. With 7 bases clipped from V and 4 bases from J, the junction kept 9 bases outside the gene matches. This CDR3 is built from 14 residues. CDR3 coding DNA: TGCAGCGCCCGAATACAGGGGGACGGAAACACCATATATTTT. Translating it yields CSARIQGDGNTIYF.

The V and J genes are TRBV11-2 and TRBJ1-2; 7 positions match TRBD1. The CDR3 totals 16 residues. Germline V gives CDR1 SGHAT, CDR2 FQNNGV. V lost 6 bases and J lost 1; bases outside the gene matches: 11. CDR3 sequence: CASRSLTGKSNYGYTF. The CDR3 coding sequence is TGTGCCAGCAGGTCACTGACAGGGAAAAGTAACTATGGCTACACCTTC. Looking up the rest from reference TRBV11-2 and TRBJ1-2 gives the full variable domain: EAGVAQSPRYKIIEKRQSVAFWCNPISGHATLYWYQQILGQGPKLLIQFQNNGVVDDSQLPKDRFSAERLKGVDSTLKIQPAKLEDSAVYLCASRSLTGKSNYGYTFGSGTRLTVV.

Here the CDR3 DNA reads TGTGCCAGCTTCAGGGCTGGAAACACCATATATTTT. It is translated as CASFRAGNTIYF. V gene TRBV2 combines with J gene TRBJ1-3, with D possibly TRBD1 on 5 matching bases. This CDR3 comprises 12 residues. V was clipped by 8 bases and J by 2 bases, with 7 bases between them. Germline-derived CDR1 and CDR2 are SNHLY and FYNNEI.